The source of this TCR beta chain is a study of vaccination and CD4 T cells after COVID-19. Background on the study: Overlapping spike peptides served as the stimulus for the cells. These peptides came from SARS-CoV-2 and from the common cold coronaviruses HCoV-NL63, HCoV-OC43 and HCoV-229E. Overall study results and limits: Within the convalescent patients, spike mono-reactivity was found in 304 of 307 vaccine-specific clones. Among convalescent patients, a median about 83% of reactive clones emerged only after vaccination.

The Oncomine TCR Beta short-read assay was what sequenced the DNA obtained from cultured CD4+ T cells. TCRdb reprocessed the PCR reads with MiXCR, giving one entry per CDR3 protein. The table lists over 14,000 distinct CDR3 sequences, less than 30% of them singletons. CDR3 length: 12 residues. Germline V gene lookup returns CDR1 WNHNN and CDR2 SYGVQD (reference sequence). V lost 4 bases and J lost 1, with 5 bases in between. Specified treatment: roughly ten-day PBMC culture with coronavirus spike peptide pools or control peptides (ViraFEST assay). ViraFEST used peptide pools to expand antigen-specific T cells, then sequenced TCRs. In its sample, this clonotype was seen once. Its antigen remains unidentified.

This TCR was sampled from a human donor who received a COVID-19 vaccine. The sequenced sample was CD4+ T cells from blood, cultured in vitro, obtained before SARS-CoV-2 vaccination. The chain couples TRBV10-1 to TRBJ2-7, with D unresolved. The CDR3 protein is CASSVRSYEQYF. For the CDR3, the DNA is TGCGCCAGCAGTGTTCGATCCTACGAGCAGTACTTC.